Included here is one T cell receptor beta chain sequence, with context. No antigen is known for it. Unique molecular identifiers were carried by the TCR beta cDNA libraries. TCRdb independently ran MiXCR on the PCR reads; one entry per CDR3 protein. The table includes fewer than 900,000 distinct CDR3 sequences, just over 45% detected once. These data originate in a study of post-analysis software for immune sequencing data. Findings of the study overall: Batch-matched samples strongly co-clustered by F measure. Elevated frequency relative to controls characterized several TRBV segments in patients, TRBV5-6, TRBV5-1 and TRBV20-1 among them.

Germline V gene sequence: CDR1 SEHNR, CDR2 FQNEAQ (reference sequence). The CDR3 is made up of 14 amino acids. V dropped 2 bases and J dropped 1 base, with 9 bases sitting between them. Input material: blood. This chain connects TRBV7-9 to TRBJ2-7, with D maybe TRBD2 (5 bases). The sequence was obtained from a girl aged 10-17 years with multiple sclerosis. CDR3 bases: TGTGCCAGCAGCTTATTCTCGGGATCCTACGAGCAGTACTTC. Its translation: CASSLFSGSYEQYF. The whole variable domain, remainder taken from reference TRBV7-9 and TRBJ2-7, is DTGVSQNPRHKITKRGQNVTFRCDPISEHNRLYWYRQTLGQGPEFLTYFQNEAQLEKSRLLSDRFSAERPKGSFSTLEIQRTEQGDSAMYLCASSLFSGSYEQYFGPGTRLTVT.